This T cell receptor (beta chain) was observed in a study of blood T cell repertoires in COVID-19. Study details: Nucleic acid was either cDNA or gDNA, and it came from T cells, B-cell-depleted T cells, or PBMCs.

Seattle researchers signed up patients amid active infection and tracked them longitudinally. Authors' data handling: Amplified reference gene primers provided the basis for estimating nucleated cell counts. Profiling relied on immunoSEQ multiplex PCR, and the TCRdb table lists in-frame clones only, not all of them. The V and J calls and clone size are taken from that table; D and trimming were inferred from the DNA. In the table there are 200,000 to 250,000 clones, about 90% of which are singletons. Germline-derived CDR1 and CDR2 are MNHEY and SVGEGT. This CDR3 has 19 amino acids. Trimming at V came to 4 bases and at J to 0 bases, leaving 17 bases not matched to a gene.

This sequence was found in a man between 25 and 39 years old with COVID-19, enrolled during active disease. This sequence joins TRBV6-2 or TRBV6-3 and TRBJ2-7; 8 nucleotides agree with TRBD2. The specimen sequenced was peripheral blood. The CDR3 nucleotides read TGTGCCAGCAGTTCTCTAGGTCCTAGCGGGCGACGGAGCTCCTACGAGCAGTACTTC. Translated, it gives CASSSLGPSGRRSSYEQYF.